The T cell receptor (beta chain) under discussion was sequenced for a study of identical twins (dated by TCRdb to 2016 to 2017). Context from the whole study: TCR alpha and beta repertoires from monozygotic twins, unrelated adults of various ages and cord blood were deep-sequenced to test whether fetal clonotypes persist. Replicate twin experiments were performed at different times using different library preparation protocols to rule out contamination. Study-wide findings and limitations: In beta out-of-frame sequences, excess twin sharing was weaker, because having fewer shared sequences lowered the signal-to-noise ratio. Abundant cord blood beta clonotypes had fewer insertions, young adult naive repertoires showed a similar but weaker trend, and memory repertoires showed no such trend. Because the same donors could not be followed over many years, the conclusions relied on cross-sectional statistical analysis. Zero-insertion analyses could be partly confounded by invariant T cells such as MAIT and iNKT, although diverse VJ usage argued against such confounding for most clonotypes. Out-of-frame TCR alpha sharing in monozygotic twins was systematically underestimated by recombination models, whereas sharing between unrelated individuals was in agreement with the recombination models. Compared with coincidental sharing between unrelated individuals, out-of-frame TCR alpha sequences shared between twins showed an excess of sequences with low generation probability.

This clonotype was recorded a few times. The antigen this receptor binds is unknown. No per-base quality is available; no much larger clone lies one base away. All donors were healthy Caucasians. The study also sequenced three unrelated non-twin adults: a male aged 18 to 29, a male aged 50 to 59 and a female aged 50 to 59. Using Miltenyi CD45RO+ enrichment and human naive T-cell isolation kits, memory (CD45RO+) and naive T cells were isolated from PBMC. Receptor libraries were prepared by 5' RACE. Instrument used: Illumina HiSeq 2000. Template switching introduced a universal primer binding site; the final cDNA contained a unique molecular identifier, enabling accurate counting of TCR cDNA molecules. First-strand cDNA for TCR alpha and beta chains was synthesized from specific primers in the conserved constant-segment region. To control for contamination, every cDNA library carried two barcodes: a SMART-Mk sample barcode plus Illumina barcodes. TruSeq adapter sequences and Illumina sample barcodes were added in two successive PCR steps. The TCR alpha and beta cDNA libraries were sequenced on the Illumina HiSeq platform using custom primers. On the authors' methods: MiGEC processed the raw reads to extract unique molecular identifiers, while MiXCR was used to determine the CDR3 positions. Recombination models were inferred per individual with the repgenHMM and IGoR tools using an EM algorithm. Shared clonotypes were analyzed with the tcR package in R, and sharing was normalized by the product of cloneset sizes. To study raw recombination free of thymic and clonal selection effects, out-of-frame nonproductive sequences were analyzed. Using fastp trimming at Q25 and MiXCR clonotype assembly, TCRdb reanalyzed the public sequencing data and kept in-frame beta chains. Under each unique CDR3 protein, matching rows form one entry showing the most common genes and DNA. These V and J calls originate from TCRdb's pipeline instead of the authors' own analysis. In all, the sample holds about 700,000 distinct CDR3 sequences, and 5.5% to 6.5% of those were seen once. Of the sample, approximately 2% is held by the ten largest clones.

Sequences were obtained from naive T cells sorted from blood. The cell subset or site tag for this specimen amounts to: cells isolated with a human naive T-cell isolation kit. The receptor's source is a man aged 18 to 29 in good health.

The DNA sequence reads TGTGCCAGCAGCTTAGAGAGGGACGAGACCCAGTACTTC. Its product reads: CASSLERDETQYF. This sequence uses TRBV7-2 and TRBJ2-5, with the D call perhaps TRBD1 or TRBD2, as 5 bases match in each case. The germline V gene specifies SGHTA as CDR1 and FQGNSA as CDR2. V is pared back by 1 base and J by 5 bases, with 8 bases lying between the germline termini. The CDR3 holds 13 amino acids from the cysteine to the phenylalanine. Just CDR3 DNA is preserved here, 39 bases in frame from base 1.